This T cell receptor (beta chain) emerged from a study of Graves' ophthalmopathy and Graves' hyperthyroidism (dated by TCRdb to the late 2010s). Context from the whole study: Peripheral blood was collected at initial diagnosis, before any treatment. To explore V-J signatures that separate ophthalmopathy from hyperthyroidism, a discovery set of about a hundred patients was enrolled, consisting of 43 with ophthalmopathy and some 56 with stable hyperthyroidism. The study used TCR beta repertoire signatures to distinguish Graves' ophthalmopathy from Graves' hyperthyroidism and to predict progression to ophthalmopathy. The roughly 100 discovery patients were randomly divided into training and test sets at a 7:3 ratio. An independent validation cohort was composed of around 19 hyperthyroidism patients and about 17 patients who later progressed from hyperthyroidism to ophthalmopathy. In total, under 150 blood samples were TCR-sequenced: around 42 ophthalmopathy, under 80 hyperthyroidism and approximately 17 hyperthyroidism-to-ophthalmopathy patients. In more than five hyperthyroidism patients, T-cell repertoires of thyroid tissue and blood were compared. Following sample collection, hyperthyroidism patients were given methimazole at a starting dose of 30 mg daily, and ophthalmopathy patients were given high-dose intravenous methylprednisolone. General study outcomes and caveats: In cross-validation, the 13-signature model distinguished ophthalmopathy from stable hyperthyroidism with less than 90% sensitivity and about 81% specificity, while in the test set the corresponding values were about 80% and 75%. Most expanded thyroid clonotypes with a frequency above 0.001 also appeared in blood, which suggests that blood repertoires may reflect the immune response in the thyroid. In validation, the model predicted ophthalmopathy progression with 55% to 71% sensitivity and roughly 72% specificity; roughly eleven predicted patients were CT-confirmed with GO in a median of about 6.2 months. No statistical method was used to set the sample size in advance, and the investigators knew which group each participant was assigned to.

For repertoire sequencing, TCR beta CDR3 regions were amplified from RNA transcripts. The first round of RT-PCR was done with HTBI primers and the Qiagen OneStep RT-PCR kit, and was followed by a second round of multiplex PCR, then size selection and purification. Libraries were sequenced paired-end with 100 bp reads on an Illumina HiSeq2000. For the original study's pipeline: SOAPnuke was used to process the reads, removing any read that contained adapters or uncalled bases, had a mean Phred below 15, or lacked an exact match to the constant primer or identifier. High-quality paired reads were merged with COPE v1.2.5. Each unique nucleotide sequence was defined as a clonotype, and clonotypes were aligned to IMGT TRB V, D and J references with MiTCR v1.1. The analysis was limited to V-J combinations with a frequency above 0.0001, which together covered around 99% of the repertoires. For each V-J combination, a TCR clonal expansion and chaos score was defined as F50 clonal expansion divided by the chaos observed in the TCRdist matrix. Welch's t-statistics and random forest were used to narrow the features down to 10 to 15 V-J combinations, which were then fed into a naive Bayes classifier. The similarity between thyroid and blood repertoires was quantified using the Morisita-Horn index. The public reads were quality trimmed at Q25 with fastp and then assembled into clones with MiXCR by TCRdb, keeping productive beta chains. Rows with one shared CDR3 protein collapse into an entry with the most common genes and DNA. The V and J calls were not made by the authors but by TCRdb's processing. The sample table holds hundreds of thousands of distinct CDR3 sequences, of which 22% were seen once. In total, the top ten clones hold about 6.6% of the sample.

Hyperthyroidism was defined as stable when no progression to ophthalmopathy occurred within 18 months of follow-up. Patients with hyperthyroidism were aged 18 to 65 years, had been newly diagnosed, and had a disease duration of less than 2 months. Patients were excluded if they had other autoimmune diseases, uncontrolled infections, pregnancy or lactation. Diagnosis relied on clinical symptoms, serum thyroxine, TRAb, thyroid ultrasound and orbital computed tomography. Ficoll-Paque density gradient centrifugation was used to isolate PBMCs from around 10 ml of fresh peripheral blood. Total RNA was extracted with Trizol reagent and quality-checked on an Agilent 2100 Bioanalyzer. Trimming leaves V shorter by 5 bases and J shorter by 5 bases, with the junction holding 11 bases beyond the gene matches. Inclusive of the bounding cysteine and phenylalanine, the CDR3 is 16 residues long. Just CDR3 DNA is preserved here, 48 bases in frame from base 1.

Turning to this clonotype: The clone's antigen remains unknown. Base qualities were left out, and no much larger clone turns up one base away.

The TCR sequence derives from a woman aged 18-29 years with stable Graves' hyperthyroidism. Some clones in this sample may be carry-over from other donors' samples. Donor details come from another sample of the same person, matched by shared clones. Rearrangement joined TRBV12-3 or TRBV12-4 to TRBJ1-5, and 8 bases in between align with TRBD1. The sample consisted of peripheral blood. The CDR3 protein is CASSLRQGSTHQPQHF. The sequence in DNA is TGTGCCAGCAGTCTAAGACAGGGGAGCACTCATCAGCCCCAGCATTTT.